This TCR beta chain derives from a study of blood T cell repertoires in COVID-19 (dated by TCRdb to the early 2020s). In the study overall: Collaborator samples came from the United States, Italy and Spain and covered acute and convalescent phases of COVID-19. The prospective study material was composed of cDNA or gDNA derived from T cells, B-cell-depleted T cells, or PBMCs. Deeply sampled blood TCRbeta repertoires from subjects exposed to, actively infected with, or recovered from COVID-19 were included in the dataset. The repertoires were released in a freely available public database meant as a resource for research on the immune response to SARS-CoV-2. The samples were drawn from two sources: the first 160 participants of the ongoing ImmuneRACE study, and some 1,300 subjects contributed by 6 global collaborators. A de-identified subject ID, COVID-19 status, age in years and sex were almost always included in the sample metadata. Where HLA class I and class II types were available, the types were taken from metadata supplied by the sample provider, not from assay-based typing. The study at large found these results: How much clinical and demographic metadata was included differed by source and by participant, and the metadata was provided uncurated.

With respect to this clone: The specificity of this receptor is unknown. No per-base quality is available; no much larger clone lies one base away.

TCRbeta CDR3 regions were amplified from genomic DNA using the immunoSEQ Assay, a bias-controlled multiplex PCR. Concerning the study's data processing: Within the assay, amplification of reference gene primers was used to estimate how many nucleated cells each sample contained. To quantify the absolute abundance of each unique TCRbeta CDR3 rearrangement, sequence reads were collapsed and filtered. For each sample, productive Simpson clonality was calculated by taking the square root of Simpson's diversity index across productive rearrangements. Drawn from immuneACCESS, this table holds only the in-frame rearrangements with V and J called that TCRdb kept. Clones are partly lost; checked studies trace under half to an unresolved V gene and leave the rest unexplained. For V, J and clone size, that table is used; D and trimming come from the DNA. Within this sample are tens of thousands of clones, with about 92% of them counted one time only. The ten largest clones capture roughly 1.3% of the sample.

The collaborating institutions used their own protocols to collect whole blood in K2EDTA tubes. For TCRbeta analysis, collaborators shipped samples as frozen whole blood, isolated PBMCs, or DNA extracted from either of those sample types. Deletion took 1 base off V and 2 bases off J, with a span of 16 bases between the germline ends. Spanning cysteine to phenylalanine, the CDR3 consists of 17 amino acids. Only CDR3 DNA is held: 51 bases, read in frame from base 1. CDR1 and CDR2 (LGHDT, YNNKEL) derive from the germline V gene (reference sequence). The chain employs TRBV3-1 (or the pseudogene TRBV3-2) and TRBJ2-3; D gene: possibly TRBD2, on 7 matching bases. This TCR derives from a man between 60 and 75 years old with acute or convalescent COVID-19. Sequenced: peripheral blood. In nucleotides, the sequence is TGTGCCAGCAGCCAAGTGGGGGGGGCCAAGATCACAGATACGCAGTATTTT. It translates as CASSQVGGAKITDTQYF.